Listed here are 20 T cell receptor beta chains from one sample, sequenced in a study of CD8+ T cells in alopecia areata (dated by TCRdb to 2016 to 2019). The treatment or condition tag for this specimen amounts to: oral pan-JAK inhibitor, 5-10 mg twice daily. The library relied on the immunoSEQ multiplex PCR assay. For TCR sequencing, RNA was extracted from every sample and reverse transcribed into cDNA to serve as template. TCRdb provides this immuneACCESS table in a form limited to in-frame rearrangements. Some clones are lacking; in checked studies, under half of them reflect an unresolved V gene, and why the rest are absent is not known. A total of roughly 210,000 clones appear in this sample, approximately 40% of them only once. The ten largest clones represent roughly 2.8% of the sample. The sequences come from CD4+ T cells sorted from blood, collected at roughly week 38, from a patient treated with tofacitinib. Receptors originate from a human donor with alopecia areata.

This sequence joins TRBV11-2 and TRBJ2-5; no firm D call. The CDR3 length is 13 residues. The germline CDR1 and CDR2 sequences are SGHAT and FQNNGV. V was trimmed by 4 bases and J by 4 bases, leaving 10 bases between them. In DNA, the CDR3 is TGTGCCAGCAGCTCAAACACCGGAGAGACCCAGTACTTC. Protein: CASSSNTGETQYF.

The chain employs TRBV6-6 and TRBJ2-7, with 8 bases matching TRBD1. Germline trimming cut 6 bases from V and 7 bases from J; bases unmatched to any gene: 17. Germline values: CDR1 MNHNY, CDR2 SVGAGI (reference sequence). The length of the CDR3 is 16 residues. CDR3 DNA: TGTGCCAGCAGAACGCATCCGGGACAGGACTCTCGGGAGCAGTACTTC. Its translation is CASRTHPGQDSREQYF.

The rearrangement uses TRBV27 and TRBJ2-6; D might be TRBD1 (5 bases). The V gene's germline CDR1 is MNHEY and CDR2 SMNVEV (reference sequence). Trimming shortened V by 5 bases and J by 3 bases, and 8 bases separated the two germline ends. The CDR3 runs 14 residues. This CDR3 reads CASSVTGGANVLTF. In DNA form, the CDR3 reads TGTGCCAGCAGTGTTACAGGTGGGGCCAACGTCCTGACTTTC.

This chain joins TRBV29-1 and TRBJ2-5, with 8 nucleotides matching TRBD2. Germline-derived CDR1 and CDR2 are SQVTM and ANQGSEA. Trimming cost V 6 bases and J 3 bases; bases outside gene matches: 12. The CDR3 is 15 residues long. CDR3 protein: CSVYKLAAREETQYF. Written as DNA, the CDR3 is TGCAGCGTCTACAAACTAGCGGCCCGGGAAGAGACCCAGTACTTC.

This clone has ten or more counts. The chain has TRBV2 and TRBJ1-4; D is undetermined. CDR3 size: 11 residues. Trimming shortened V by 5 bases and J by 7 bases, and 5 bases separated the two germline ends. Germline CDR1 is SNHLY and CDR2 is FYNNEI. CDR3 protein: CASSPSEKLFF. The DNA of the CDR3 is TGTGCCAGCAGTCCCAGTGAAAAACTGTTTTTT.

This clone has only a few counts. The J gene is TRBJ2-7, the V gene TRBV2; no clear D gene. This CDR3 has 11 residues. V gave up 3 bases and J gave up 6 bases, with 6 bases separating them. CDR1 SNHLY and CDR2 FYNNEI come from the germline V gene. In DNA, the CDR3 is TGTGCCAGCAGTGAGGGGATCGAGCAGTACTTC. Amino acids: CASSEGIEQYF.

At least ten counts were recorded for this clone. The chain uses TRBV4-2 and TRBJ2-2; 7 nucleotides agree with TRBD2. Germline V gene data show CDR1 as LGHNA and CDR2 as YNFKEQ. J was trimmed by 0 bases and V by 4 bases; bases with no gene match: 5. CDR3 length equals 16 residues. This chain's CDR3 is CASSPSGDSNTGELFF. The CDR3 DNA reads TGTGCCAGCAGCCCGAGCGGGGACTCGAACACCGGGGAGCTGTTTTTT.

The chain joins TRBV7-9 to TRBJ2-2, with 10 bases that match TRBD2. The CDR3 runs to 18 residues. V lost 1 base to trimming and J lost 5 bases; unmatched junction nucleotides: 10. CDR1 SEHNR and CDR2 FQNEAQ come from the germline V gene (reference sequence). This CDR3 reads CASSLGASGRLWTGELFF. The CDR3 nucleotides read TGTGCCAGCAGCTTAGGGGCTAGCGGGAGACTTTGGACCGGGGAGCTGTTTTTT.

Details on this clone: The sample carries other DNA sequences with the same CDR3. The rearrangement joins TRBV6-5 to TRBJ2-3; a possible D gene is TRBD2 (5 bases). Germline V gives CDR1 MNHEY, CDR2 SVGAGI. Trimming cost V 2 bases and J 3 bases, with 9 bases left between them. The CDR3 has 14 residues. CDR3 sequence reads: CASSYSRGTDTQYF. The CDR3 region has the DNA TGTGCCAGCAGTTACAGTCGGGGAACAGATACGCAGTATTTT.

The V call is TRBV29-1, the J call TRBJ1-1, with 8 bases that match TRBD1. The length of the CDR3 is 17 residues. In germline, CDR1 is SQVTM, CDR2 ANQGSEA. Unmatched junction bases numbered 17, after V lost 7 bases and J lost 1 base. CDR3 sequence: CSGQVDRGGIGNTEAFF. DNA for the CDR3: TGCAGCGGGCAAGTTGACAGGGGCGGGATTGGGAACACTGAAGCTTTCTTT.

The CDR3 nucleotides read TGTGCCAGCAGTAAACCGGGACTAGCGACTAGCACAGATACGCAGTATTTT. Residues: CASSKPGLATSTDTQYF. This chain connects TRBV28 to TRBJ2-3; 10 bases agree with TRBD2. The CDR3 is made up of 17 amino acids. With V trimmed by 5 bases and J by 0 bases, 8 bases remained unmatched. The germline V gene has CDR1 MDHEN and CDR2 SYDVKM.

The chain uses TRBV30 and TRBJ1-3; no clear D gene. CDR1 is GTSNPN, CDR2 SVGIG, per germline (reference sequence). This CDR3 contains 13 residues. V lost 2 bases, J lost 0 bases, and 5 bases lay in between. The CDR3 sequence is CAWSTVSGNTIYF. CDR3 nucleotide sequence: TGTGCCTGGAGTACGGTCTCTGGAAACACCATATATTTT.

This rearrangement joins TRBV5-1 to TRBJ2-7; perhaps TRBD2 as D (6 bases). The germline V gene has CDR1 SGHRS and CDR2 YFSETQ. V lost 6 bases and J lost 5, with 12 bases in between. This CDR3 contains 12 residues. The CDR3 reads CASTSGGNEQYF. DNA for the CDR3: TGCGCCAGCACTTCCGGGGGTAACGAGCAGTACTTC.

This clone showed up just a few times. This CDR3 is CASSLRDAYNEQFF. The CDR3 DNA is TGTGCCAGCAGTTTGAGGGATGCCTACAATGAGCAGTTCTTC. The chain employs TRBV6-5 and TRBJ2-1, with a possible D match to TRBD2 (5 bases). The CDR3 is 14 residues long. V lost 4 bases to trimming and J lost 2 bases, with 9 bases between them. From germline, CDR1 is MNHEY and CDR2 SVGAGI.

The chain combines TRBV30 with TRBJ2-7, with D unresolved. Per germline, CDR1 GTSNPN and CDR2 SVGIG (reference sequence). The length of the CDR3 is 12 residues. Trimming shortened V by 1 base and J by 6 bases, and 10 bases separated the two germline ends. The CDR3: CAWSATLSEQYF. The DNA of the CDR3 is TGTGCCTGGAGTGCCACCCTCTCCGAGCAGTACTTC.

The chain has TRBV4-2 and TRBJ1-5; 8 bases line up with TRBD1. The CDR3 loop spans 18 amino acids. Germline values: CDR1 LGHNA, CDR2 YNFKEQ. The J segment lost 0 bases and the V segment lost 6 bases, leaving 13 bases of the junction unmatched. CDR3 loop: CASSVKTGELYSNQPQHF. CDR3 in DNA: TGTGCCAGCAGTGTAAAGACAGGGGAGCTTTATAGCAATCAGCCCCAGCATTTT.

This chain uses TRBV9 with TRBJ2-5; 8 bases are a match to TRBD1. V trimming: 1 base; J trimming: 7 bases; junction bases outside the gene matches: 12. Germline loops: CDR1 SGDLS, CDR2 YYNGEE. There are 16 residues in the CDR3. CDR3 bases: TGTGCCAGCAGCGTAACGGGGACAGGCGCCCTTGGGACCCAGTACTTC. This codes for CASSVTGTGALGTQYF.

This clone has a handful of counts. The sample carries other DNA sequences with the same CDR3. The V gene is TRBV30, the J gene TRBJ1-2; 8 bases are shared with TRBD1. CDR1 is GTSNPN and CDR2 is SVGIG in the germline V gene (reference sequence). The CDR3 has 15 residues. Trimming cost V 1 base and J 0 bases; bases outside gene matches: 4. The CDR3 sequence is CAWSGDRLSNYGYTF. The DNA for the CDR3 is TGTGCCTGGAGTGGGGACAGGCTGTCTAACTATGGCTACACCTTC.

This clone was observed many times. The J gene is TRBJ2-2, the V gene TRBV5-1; no reliable D call. In germline, CDR1 is SGHRS, CDR2 YFSETQ. V lost 6 bases, J lost 6 bases, and 9 bases lay in between. CDR3 length: 12 residues. The CDR3 DNA reads TGCGCCAGCAACCCACCCCCCGGGGAGCTGTTTTTT. Protein: CASNPPPGELFF.

V and J are TRBV19 and TRBJ2-3, with D hard to call. The CDR3 is made up of 15 amino acids. The V end lost 1 base, the J end lost 1 base, and 9 bases lay between the germline ends. Germline values: CDR1 LNHDA, CDR2 SQIVND (reference sequence). The CDR3 reads CASSIARDGTDTQYF. CDR3 sequence (DNA): TGTGCCAGTAGTATAGCAAGGGATGGCACAGATACGCAGTATTTT.